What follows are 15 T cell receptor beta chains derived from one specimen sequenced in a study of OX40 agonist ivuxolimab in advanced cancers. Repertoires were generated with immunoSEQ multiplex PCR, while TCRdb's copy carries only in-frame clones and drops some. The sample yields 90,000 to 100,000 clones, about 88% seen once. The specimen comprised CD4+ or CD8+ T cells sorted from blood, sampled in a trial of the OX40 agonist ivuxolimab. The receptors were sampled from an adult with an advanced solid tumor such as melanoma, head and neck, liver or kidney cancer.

The CDR3 loop reads CASSLLGFSPDGYTF. The CDR3, as DNA: TGTGCCAGCAGCTTATTGGGGTTCTCCCCTGACGGCTACACCTTC. The chain combines TRBV7-9 with TRBJ1-2; D unclear. The germline CDR1 and CDR2 sequences are SEHNR and FQNEAQ (reference sequence). The CDR3 has 15 residues. Trimming pared 2 bases from V and 8 bases from J, leaving 18 bases between.

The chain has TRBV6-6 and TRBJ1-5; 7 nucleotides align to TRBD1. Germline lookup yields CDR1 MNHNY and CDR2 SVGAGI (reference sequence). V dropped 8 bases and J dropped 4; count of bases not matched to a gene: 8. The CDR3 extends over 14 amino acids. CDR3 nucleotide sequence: TGTGCCAGCGCGACAGGGTTCGGGAATCAGCCCCAGCATTTT. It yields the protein CASATGFGNQPQHF.

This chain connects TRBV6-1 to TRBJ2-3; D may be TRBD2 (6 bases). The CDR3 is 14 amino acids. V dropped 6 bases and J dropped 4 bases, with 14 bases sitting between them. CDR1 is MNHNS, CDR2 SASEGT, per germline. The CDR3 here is CASRNGSPPDTQYF. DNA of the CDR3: TGTGCCAGCAGGAACGGGAGTCCCCCAGATACGCAGTATTTT.

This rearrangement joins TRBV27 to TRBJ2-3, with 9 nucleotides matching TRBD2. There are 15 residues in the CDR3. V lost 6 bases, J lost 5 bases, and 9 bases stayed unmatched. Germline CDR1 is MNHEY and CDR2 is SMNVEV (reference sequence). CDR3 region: CASRFTRGGLDTQYF. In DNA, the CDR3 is TGTGCCAGCAGATTTACGCGGGGGGGTTTAGATACGCAGTATTTT.

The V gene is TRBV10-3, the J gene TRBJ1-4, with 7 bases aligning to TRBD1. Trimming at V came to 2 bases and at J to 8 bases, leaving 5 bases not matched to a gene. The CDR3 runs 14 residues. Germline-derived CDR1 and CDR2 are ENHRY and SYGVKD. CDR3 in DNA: TGTGCCATCAGTGAGGACAGGGAGAGCGAAAAACTGTTTTTT. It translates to CAISEDRESEKLFF.

CDR3 DNA: TGCGCCAGCAGCTGGGGGCGGGAGGCGAACACCGGGGAGCTGTTTTTT. Its translation: CASSWGREANTGELFF. The rearrangement links TRBV5-1 to TRBJ2-2, with TRBD2 matching over 8 bases. The CDR3 sequence is 16 residues long. CDR1 and CDR2 (germline): SGHRS, YFSETQ. J was trimmed by 0 bases and V by 3 bases; bases with no gene match: 4.

The CDR3 DNA reads TGTGCCAGCAGTCCGAATTCCGGGACTAGCGGGAAGGGGGAGCAGTTCTTC. It specifies CASSPNSGTSGKGEQFF. This chain links TRBV11-3 with TRBJ2-1; 13 nucleotides align to TRBD2. CDR3 size: 17 residues. J gave up 10 bases and V 6 bases, and 15 bases lay outside the gene matches. Germline V lookup: CDR1 SGHNT, CDR2 YENEEA. Filled out from reference TRBV11-3 and TRBJ2-1, the complete variable domain reads EAGVVQSPRYKIIEKKQPVAFWCNPISGHNTLYWYLQNLGQGPELLIRYENEEAVDDSQLPKDRFSAERLKGVDSTLKIQPAELGDSAVYLCASSPNSGTSGKGEQFFGPGTRLTVL.

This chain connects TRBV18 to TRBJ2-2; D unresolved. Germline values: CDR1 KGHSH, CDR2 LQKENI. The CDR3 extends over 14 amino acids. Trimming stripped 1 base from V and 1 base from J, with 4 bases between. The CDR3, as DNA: TGTGCCAGCTCACCACTTGAGAACACCGGGGAGCTGTTTTTT. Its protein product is CASSPLENTGELFF.

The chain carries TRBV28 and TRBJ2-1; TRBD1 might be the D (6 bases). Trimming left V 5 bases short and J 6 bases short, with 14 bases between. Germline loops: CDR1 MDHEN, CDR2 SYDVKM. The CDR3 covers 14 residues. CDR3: CASSRTGSFNEQFF. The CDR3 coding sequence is TGTGCCAGCAGTCGTACAGGGTCTTTCAATGAGCAGTTCTTC.

CDR3 residues: CASSQGNEGWSHEKLFF. In DNA form, the CDR3 reads TGTGCCAGCAGCCAGGGGAATGAAGGTTGGAGTCATGAAAAACTGTTTTTT. This rearrangement joins TRBV4-2 to TRBJ1-4; D ambiguous. The CDR3 has 17 residues. Trimming removed 3 bases from V and 6 bases from J, with 20 bases in between. The germline gives CDR1 LGHNA, CDR2 YNFKEQ.

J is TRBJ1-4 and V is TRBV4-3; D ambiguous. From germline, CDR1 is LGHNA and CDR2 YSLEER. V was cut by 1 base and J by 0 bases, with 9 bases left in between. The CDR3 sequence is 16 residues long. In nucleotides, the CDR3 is TGCGCCAGCAGCCAAGCACTCACAGCAACTAATGAAAAACTGTTTTTT. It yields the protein CASSQALTATNEKLFF.

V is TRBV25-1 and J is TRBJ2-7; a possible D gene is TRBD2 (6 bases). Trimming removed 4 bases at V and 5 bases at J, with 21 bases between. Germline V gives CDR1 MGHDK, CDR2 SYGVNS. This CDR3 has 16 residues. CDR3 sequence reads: CASSAAGWTGSDEQYF. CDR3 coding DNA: TGTGCCAGCAGTGCGGCGGGATGGACGGGCAGCGACGAGCAGTACTTC.

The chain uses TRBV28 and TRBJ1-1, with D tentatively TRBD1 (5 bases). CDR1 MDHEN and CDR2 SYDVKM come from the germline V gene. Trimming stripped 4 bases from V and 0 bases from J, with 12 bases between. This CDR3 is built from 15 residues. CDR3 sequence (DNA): TGTGCCAGCAGTTCACCAACAGGTCTGAACACTGAAGCTTTCTTT. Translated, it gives CASSSPTGLNTEAFF.

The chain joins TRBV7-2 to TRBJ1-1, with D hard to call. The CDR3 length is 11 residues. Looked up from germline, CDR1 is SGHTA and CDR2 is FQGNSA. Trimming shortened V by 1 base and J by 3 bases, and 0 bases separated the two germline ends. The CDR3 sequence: CASSLDTEAFF. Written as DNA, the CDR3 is TGTGCCAGCAGCTTAGACACTGAAGCTTTCTTT.

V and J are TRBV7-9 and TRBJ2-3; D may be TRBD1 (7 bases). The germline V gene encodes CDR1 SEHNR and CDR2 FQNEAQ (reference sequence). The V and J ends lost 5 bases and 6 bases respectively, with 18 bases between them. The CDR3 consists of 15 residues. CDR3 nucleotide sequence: TGTGCCAGCAGCCCAGGGGGGCCGCTTGTGGATACGCAGTATTTT. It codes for CASSPGGPLVDTQYF.